Reported below is one TCR beta chain. Its antigen is not known. These data come from a study of CD8+ T cells in alopecia areata. Study-wide context: Patients in the treated group were given tofacitinib by mouth, 5 to 10 mg twice a day.

Treatment defined: oral pan-JAK inhibitor, 5-10 mg twice daily. Lesional scalp tissue (obtained by punch biopsy) and peripheral blood were collected from alopecia areata patients. Isolation of CD4+ and CD8+ T cells from PBMCs was achieved by sorting. Findings of the study overall: Many expanded lesional clones persisted in scalp and blood during tofacitinib treatment.

The CDR3 spans 17 residues. The junction had 6 bases not matched to a gene; V was cut back by 2 bases and J by 2 bases. The V gene's germline CDR1 is MNHEY and CDR2 SMNVEV (reference sequence). RNA extraction and reverse transcription yielded cDNA as sequencing template. The method was immunoSEQ multiplex PCR; TCRdb's version includes in-frame clones alone and lacks a portion of them. The profile shows approximately 150,000 clones, roughly 86% of them singletons. Sequences were derived from CD8+ T cells sorted from blood, sampled at week 4, from a patient treated with tofacitinib. The V call is TRBV27, the J call TRBJ2-3, with 11 bases matching TRBD2. The receptor comes from a human donor with alopecia areata. The CDR3 is CASSLLTSGGVTDTQYF. The CDR3 coding sequence is TGTGCCAGCAGTTTACTCACTAGCGGGGGAGTCACAGATACGCAGTATTTT.